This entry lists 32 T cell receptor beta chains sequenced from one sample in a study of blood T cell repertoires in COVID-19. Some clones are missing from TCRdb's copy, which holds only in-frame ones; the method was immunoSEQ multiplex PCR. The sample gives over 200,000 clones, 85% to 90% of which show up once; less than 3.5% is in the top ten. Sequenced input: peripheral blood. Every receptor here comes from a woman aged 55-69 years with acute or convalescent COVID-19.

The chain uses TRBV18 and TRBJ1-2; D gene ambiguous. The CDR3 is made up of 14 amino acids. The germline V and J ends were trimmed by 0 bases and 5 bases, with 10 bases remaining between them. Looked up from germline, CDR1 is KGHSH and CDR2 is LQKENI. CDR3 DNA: TGTGCCAGCTCACCACCGGGCGGGTTTTATGGCTACACCTTC. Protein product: CASSPPGGFYGYTF.

This CDR3 reads CAGFTGAAYGYTF. CDR3 coding DNA: TGTGCCGGGTTTACAGGGGCCGCTTATGGCTACACCTTC. V is TRBV6-5 and J is TRBJ1-2; 7 bases match TRBD1. CDR1 and CDR2 from the germline V gene are MNHEY and SVGAGI. The ends lost 11 bases at V and 5 bases at J; junction bases unmatched: 11. The CDR3 sequence is 13 residues long.

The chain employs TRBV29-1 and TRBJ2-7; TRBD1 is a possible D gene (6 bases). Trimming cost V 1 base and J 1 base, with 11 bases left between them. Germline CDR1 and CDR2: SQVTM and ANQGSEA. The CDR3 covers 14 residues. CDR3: CSVEVPGHSYEQYF. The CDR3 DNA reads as TGCAGCGTTGAAGTCCCGGGACATTCCTACGAGCAGTACTTC.

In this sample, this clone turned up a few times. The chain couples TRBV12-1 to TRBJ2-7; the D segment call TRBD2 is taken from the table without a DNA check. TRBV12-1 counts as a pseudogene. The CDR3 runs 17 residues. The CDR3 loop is CASSLLAGLAATYEQYF. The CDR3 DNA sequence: TGTGCCAGCAGCCTACTCGCCGGCCTAGCGGCCACCTACGAGCAGTACTTC.

The chain's CDR3 is CATQAGYNSPLHF. CDR3 bases: TGCGCCACCCAAGCAGGGTATAATTCACCCCTCCACTTT. The chain recombines TRBV10-1 with TRBJ1-6, with TRBD1 as a possible D gene (5 bases). The CDR3 loop spans 13 amino acids. Germline CDR1 and CDR2: WNHNN and SYGVQD (reference sequence). V was trimmed by 10 bases and J by 4 bases, leaving 11 bases between them.

CDR3 bases: TGTGCCAGCAGCTTCTCGGGACAGGGCCAGCCCCAGCATTTT. Its translation is CASSFSGQGQPQHF. The V gene is TRBV7-2, the J gene TRBJ1-5; TRBD1 matches at 9 bases. This CDR3 has 14 amino acids. The junction had 4 bases not matched to a gene; V was cut back by 3 bases and J by 7 bases. Germline lookup yields CDR1 SGHTA and CDR2 FQGNSA.

CDR3 region: CASSDGQSYEQYF. The DNA for the CDR3 is TGTGCCAGCAGTGACGGACAGTCCTACGAGCAGTACTTC. This chain links TRBV6-1 with TRBJ2-7, with D possibly TRBD1 on 6 matching bases. The CDR3 totals 13 residues. Germline V gene lookup returns CDR1 MNHNS and CDR2 SASEGT. The germline V and J ends were trimmed by 3 bases and 1 base, with 7 bases remaining between them.

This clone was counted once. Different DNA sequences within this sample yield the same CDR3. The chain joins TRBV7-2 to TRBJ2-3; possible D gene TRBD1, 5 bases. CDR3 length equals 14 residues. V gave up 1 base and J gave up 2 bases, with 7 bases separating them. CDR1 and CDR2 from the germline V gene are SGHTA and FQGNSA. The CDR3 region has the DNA TGTGCCAGCAGCTTAGTCAGGGTCACAGATACGCAGTATTTT. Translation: CASSLVRVTDTQYF. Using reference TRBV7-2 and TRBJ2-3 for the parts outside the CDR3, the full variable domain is GAGVSQSPSNKVTEKGKDVELRCDPISGHTALYWYRQSLGQGLEFLIYFQGNSAPDKSGLPSDRFSAERTGGSVSTLTIQRTQQEDSAVYLCASSLVRVTDTQYFGPGTRLTVL.

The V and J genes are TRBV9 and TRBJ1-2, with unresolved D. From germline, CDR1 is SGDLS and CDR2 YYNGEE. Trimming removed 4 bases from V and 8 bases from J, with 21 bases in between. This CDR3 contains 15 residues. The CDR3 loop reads CASSPYGVSSAGYTF. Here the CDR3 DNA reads TGTGCCAGCAGCCCCTACGGGGTCAGCTCAGCCGGCTACACCTTC.

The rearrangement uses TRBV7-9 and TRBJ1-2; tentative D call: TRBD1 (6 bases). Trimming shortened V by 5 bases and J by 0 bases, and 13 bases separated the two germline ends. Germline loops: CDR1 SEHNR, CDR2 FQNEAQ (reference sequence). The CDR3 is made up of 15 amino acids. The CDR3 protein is CASSLTQGANYGYTF. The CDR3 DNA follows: TGTGCCAGCAGCCTTACACAGGGAGCTAACTATGGCTACACCTTC. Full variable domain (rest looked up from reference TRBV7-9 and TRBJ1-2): DTGVSQNPRHKITKRGQNVTFRCDPISEHNRLYWYRQTLGQGPEFLTYFQNEAQLEKSRLLSDRFSAERPKGSFSTLEIQRTEQGDSAMYLCASSLTQGANYGYTFGSGTRLTVV.

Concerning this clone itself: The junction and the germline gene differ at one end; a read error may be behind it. The CDR3 DNA sequence: TGCAGTTGCGGCGGGGAGCTGTTTTTT. Protein sequence: CSCGGELFF. The chain recombines TRBV30 with TRBJ2-2; D is unresolved. This CDR3 has 9 residues. The germline V gene encodes CDR1 GTSNPN and CDR2 SVGIG (reference sequence).

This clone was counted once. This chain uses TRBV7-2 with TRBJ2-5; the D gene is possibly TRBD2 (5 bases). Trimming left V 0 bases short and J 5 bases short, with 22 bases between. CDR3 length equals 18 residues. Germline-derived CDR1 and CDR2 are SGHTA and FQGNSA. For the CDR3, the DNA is TGTGCCAGCAGCTTAGCGTGGTCTTGGAGGAAGGGTGCGGAGACCCAGTACTTC. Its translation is CASSLAWSWRKGAETQYF.

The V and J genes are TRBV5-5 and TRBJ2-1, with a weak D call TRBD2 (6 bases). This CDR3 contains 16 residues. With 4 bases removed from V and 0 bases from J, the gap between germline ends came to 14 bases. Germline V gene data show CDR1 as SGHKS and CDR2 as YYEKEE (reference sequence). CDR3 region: CASSLRDGSSYNEQFF. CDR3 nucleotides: TGTGCCAGCAGCCTCCGGGACGGGAGCTCCTACAATGAGCAGTTCTTC.

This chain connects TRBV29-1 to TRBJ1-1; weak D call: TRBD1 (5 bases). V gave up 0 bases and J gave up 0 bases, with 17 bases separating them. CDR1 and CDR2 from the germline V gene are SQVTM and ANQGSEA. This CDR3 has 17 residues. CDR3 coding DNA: TGCAGCGTTGAAGAGAACGGAGGGGCGATTGTGAACACTGAAGCTTTCTTT. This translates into CSVEENGGAIVNTEAFF.

CDR3 sequence: CASSREGNTEAFF. Written as DNA, the CDR3 is TGTGCCAGCAGCAGAGAGGGGAACACTGAAGCTTTCTTT. This chain links TRBV2 with TRBJ1-1; D not resolved. Germline CDR1 and CDR2: SNHLY and FYNNEI. Trimming took off 6 bases at V and 1 base at J, with 9 bases between the two ends. The CDR3 contains 13 residues.

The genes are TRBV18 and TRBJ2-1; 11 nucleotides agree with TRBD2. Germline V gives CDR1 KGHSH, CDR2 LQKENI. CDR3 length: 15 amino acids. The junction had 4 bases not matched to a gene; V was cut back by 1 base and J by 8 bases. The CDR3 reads CASSPLAGGGHEQFF. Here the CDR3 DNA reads TGTGCCAGCTCACCACTAGCGGGAGGGGGCCATGAGCAGTTCTTC.

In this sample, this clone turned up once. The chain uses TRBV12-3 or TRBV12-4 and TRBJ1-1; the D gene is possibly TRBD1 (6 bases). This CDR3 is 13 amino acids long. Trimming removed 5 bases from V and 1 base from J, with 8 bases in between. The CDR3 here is CASSRTANTEAFF. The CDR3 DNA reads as TGTGCCAGCAGTAGGACAGCGAACACTGAAGCTTTCTTT.

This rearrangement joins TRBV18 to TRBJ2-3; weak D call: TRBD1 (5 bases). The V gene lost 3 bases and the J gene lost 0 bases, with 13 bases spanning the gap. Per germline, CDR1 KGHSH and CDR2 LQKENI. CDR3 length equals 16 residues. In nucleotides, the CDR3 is TGTGCCAGCTCACCCCAGGGCGGAGCTAGCACAGATACGCAGTATTTT. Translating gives CASSPQGGASTDTQYF.

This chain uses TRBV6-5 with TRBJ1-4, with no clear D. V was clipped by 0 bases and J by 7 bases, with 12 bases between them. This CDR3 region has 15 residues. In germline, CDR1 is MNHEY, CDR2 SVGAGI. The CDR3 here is CASSYSSGYGEKLFF. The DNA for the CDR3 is TGTGCCAGCAGTTACTCTTCCGGGTACGGTGAAAAACTGTTTTTT.

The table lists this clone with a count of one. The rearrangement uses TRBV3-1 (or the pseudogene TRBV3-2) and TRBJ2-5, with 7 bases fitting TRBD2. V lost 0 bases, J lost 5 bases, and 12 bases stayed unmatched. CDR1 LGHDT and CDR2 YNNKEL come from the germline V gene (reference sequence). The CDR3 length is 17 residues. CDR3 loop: CASSQDRQRGKGETQYF. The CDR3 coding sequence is TGTGCCAGCAGCCAAGATAGACAGCGGGGCAAGGGGGAGACCCAGTACTTC.

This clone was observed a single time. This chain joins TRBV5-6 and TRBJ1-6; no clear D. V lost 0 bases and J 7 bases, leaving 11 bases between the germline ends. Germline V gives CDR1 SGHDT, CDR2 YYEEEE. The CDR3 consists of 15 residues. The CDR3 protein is CASSLDQGGNSPLHF. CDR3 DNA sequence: TGTGCCAGCAGCTTGGACCAAGGAGGGAATTCACCCCTCCACTTT.

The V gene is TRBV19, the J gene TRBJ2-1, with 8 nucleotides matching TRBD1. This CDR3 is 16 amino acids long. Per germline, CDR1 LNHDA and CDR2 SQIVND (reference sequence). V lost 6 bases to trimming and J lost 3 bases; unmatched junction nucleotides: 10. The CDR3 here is CASRPSSDRDYNEQFF. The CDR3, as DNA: TGTGCCAGTAGACCTTCATCGGACAGGGACTACAATGAGCAGTTCTTC.

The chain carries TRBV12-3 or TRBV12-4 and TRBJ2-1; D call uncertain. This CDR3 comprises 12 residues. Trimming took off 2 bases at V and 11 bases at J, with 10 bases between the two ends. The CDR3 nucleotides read TGTGCCAGCAGTTTAACAGAGACCCAGCAGTTCTTC. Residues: CASSLTETQQFF.

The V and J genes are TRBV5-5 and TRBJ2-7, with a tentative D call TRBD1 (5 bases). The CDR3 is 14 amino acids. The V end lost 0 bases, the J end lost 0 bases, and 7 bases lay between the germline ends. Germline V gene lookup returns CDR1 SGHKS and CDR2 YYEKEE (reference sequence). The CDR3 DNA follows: TGTGCCAGCAGCTTGGAGGGGCCCTCCTACGAGCAGTACTTC. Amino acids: CASSLEGPSYEQYF.

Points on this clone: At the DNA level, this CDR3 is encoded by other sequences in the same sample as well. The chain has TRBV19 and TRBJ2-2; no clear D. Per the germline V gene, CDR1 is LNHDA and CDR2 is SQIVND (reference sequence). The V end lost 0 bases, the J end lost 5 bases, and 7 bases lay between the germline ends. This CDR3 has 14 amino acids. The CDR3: CASSIDHQTGELFF. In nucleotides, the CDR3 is TGTGCCAGTAGTATAGATCACCAGACCGGGGAGCTGTTTTTT. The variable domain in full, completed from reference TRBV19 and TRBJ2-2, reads DGGITQSPKYLFRKEGQNVTLSCEQNLNHDAMYWYRQDPGQGLRLIYYSQIVNDFQKGDIAEGYSVSREKKESFPLTVTSAQKNPTAFYLCASSIDHQTGELFFGEGSRLTVL.

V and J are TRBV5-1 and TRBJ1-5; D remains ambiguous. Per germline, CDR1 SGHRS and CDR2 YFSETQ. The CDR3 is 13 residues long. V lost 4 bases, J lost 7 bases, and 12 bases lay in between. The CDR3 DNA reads TGCGCCAGCAGCCTGGGCGAGGCGCAGCCCCAGCATTTT. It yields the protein CASSLGEAQPQHF.

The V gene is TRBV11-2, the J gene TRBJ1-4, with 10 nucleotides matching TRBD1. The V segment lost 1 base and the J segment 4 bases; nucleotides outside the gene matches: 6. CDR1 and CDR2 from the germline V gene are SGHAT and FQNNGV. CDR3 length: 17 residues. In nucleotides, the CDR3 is TGTGCCAGCAGCTTAGGGAAGGGACAGGGGTATAATGAAAAACTGTTTTTT. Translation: CASSLGKGQGYNEKLFF.

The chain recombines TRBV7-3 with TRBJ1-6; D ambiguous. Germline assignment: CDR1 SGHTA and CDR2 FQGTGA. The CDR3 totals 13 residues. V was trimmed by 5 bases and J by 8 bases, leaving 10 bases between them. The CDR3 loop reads CASSRSRDSPLHF. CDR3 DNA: TGTGCCAGCAGCAGATCCCGGGATTCACCCCTCCACTTT. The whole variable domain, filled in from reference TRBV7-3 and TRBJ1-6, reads GAGVSQTPSNKVTEKGKYVELRCDPISGHTALYWYRQSLGQGPEFLIYFQGTGAADDSGLPNDRFFAVRPEGSVSTLKIQRTERGDSAVYLCASSRSRDSPLHFGNGTRLTVT.

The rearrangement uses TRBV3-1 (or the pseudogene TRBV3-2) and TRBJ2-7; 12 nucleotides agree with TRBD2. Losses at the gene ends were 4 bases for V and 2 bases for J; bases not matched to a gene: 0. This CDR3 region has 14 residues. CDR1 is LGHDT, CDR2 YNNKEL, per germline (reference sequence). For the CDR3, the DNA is TGTGCCAGCAGCCCTAGCGGGGGGGCCTACGAGCAGTACTTC. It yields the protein CASSPSGGAYEQYF.

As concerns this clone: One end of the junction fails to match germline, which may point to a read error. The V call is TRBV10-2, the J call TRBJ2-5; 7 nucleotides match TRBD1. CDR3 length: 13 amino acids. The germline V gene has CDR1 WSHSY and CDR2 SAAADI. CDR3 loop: CASREQGLLSLNF. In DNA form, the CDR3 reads TGCGCCAGCAGGGAACAGGGGCTTCTATCTTTAAACTTC.

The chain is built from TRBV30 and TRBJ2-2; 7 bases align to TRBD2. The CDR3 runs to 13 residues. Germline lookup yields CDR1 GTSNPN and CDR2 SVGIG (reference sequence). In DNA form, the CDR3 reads TGTGCATACGGGGGGTATAACACCGGGGAGCTGTTTTTT. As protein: CAYGGYNTGELFF. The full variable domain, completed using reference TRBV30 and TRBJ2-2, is SQTIHQWPATLVQPVGSPLSLECTVEGTSNPNLYWYRQAAGRGLQLLFYSVGIGQISSEVPQNLSASRPQDRQFILSSKKLLLSDSGFYLCAYGGYNTGELFFGEGSRLTVL.

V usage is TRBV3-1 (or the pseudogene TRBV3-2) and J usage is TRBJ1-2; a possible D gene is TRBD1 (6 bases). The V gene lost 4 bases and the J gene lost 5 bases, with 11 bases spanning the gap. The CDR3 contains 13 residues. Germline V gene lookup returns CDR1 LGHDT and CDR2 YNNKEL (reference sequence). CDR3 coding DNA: TGTGCCAGCAGCCTCAGGGGATATTATGGCTACACCTTC. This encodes CASSLRGYYGYTF.